The rows below give T cell receptor beta chains drawn from one sample of a study of shared clonotypes between healthy human individuals. Sequencing used immunoSEQ multiplex PCR; TCRdb keeps in-frame clones, though not all of them. The table lists 600,000 or so clones, 98% of them singletons. The source material was naive CD8+ T cells sorted from blood. These TCRs come from a man aged 30 to 45 in good health. Each CDR3 is given with its conserved first and last residue. The order of the fields is V gene, J gene, D gene, CDR3 protein. D genes are given only for firm matches.

TRBV5-5	TRBJ2-7	NA	CASSRIYEQYF
TRBV4-2	TRBJ2-1	NA	CASSQESGEDYNEQFF
TRBV7-6	TRBJ2-3	NA	CASSPLADTQYF
TRBV30	TRBJ2-7	NA	CAWSSSAASYEQYF
TRBV2	TRBJ1-5	NA	CAVLRGGTQHF
TRBV5-5	TRBJ2-7	NA	CASGSYEQYF
TRBV9	TRBJ2-7	TRBD2	CASSLTRLSGVYEQYF
TRBV29-1	TRBJ2-7	NA	CSVVTASSGEQYF
TRBV9	TRBJ2-1	NA	CASGYEQFF
TRBV18	TRBJ2-7	NA	CASSPSSGEAWEQYF
TRBV6-6	TRBJ1-1	TRBD1	CASSSRDRKNTEAFF
TRBV6-5	TRBJ1-3	NA	CASSYQGSAGNTIYF
TRBV27	TRBJ2-1	NA	CASSLDGSSYNEQFF
TRBV27	TRBJ2-7	NA	CASMSSPNYEQYF
TRBV27	TRBJ2-1	NA	CASSFYSPSDNQFF
TRBV25-1	TRBJ2-7	NA	CASSESGLFSYEQYF
TRBV6-1	TRBJ2-7	NA	CASSGGKTYEQYF
TRBV29-1	TRBJ2-1	NA	CSVELGDEQFF
TRBV10-3	TRBJ2-7	TRBD2	CAILSGNETSYEQYF
TRBV5-4	TRBJ1-2	NA	CASSDQGRYGYTF
TRBV28	TRBJ2-3	TRBD2	CASSAEVGLAGVGGKGTDTQYF
TRBV30	TRBJ2-3	NA	CAWSGGSADTQYF
TRBV30	TRBJ2-7	NA	CAWSGAPGEQYF
TRBV7-9	TRBJ1-2	TRBD1	CASSLARGFNGYTF
TRBV19	TRBJ2-1	TRBD1	CASSIPTGAHYNEQFF
TRBV9	TRBJ2-7	TRBD2	CASSVSGLAWYEQYF
TRBV15	TRBJ2-7	NA	CATSRDRAAEQYF
TRBV29-1	TRBJ2-7	TRBD1	CSVVLGQGATYEQYF
TRBV11-2	TRBJ1-1	NA	CASSLGDGAMNTEAFF
TRBV7-3	TRBJ2-1	NA	CASSLMFGGTHSYNEQFF
TRBV28	TRBJ2-3	NA	CAISGELSNTQYF
TRBV4-1	TRBJ1-4	NA	CASRLRQTYNEKLFF
TRBV7-3	TRBJ2-5	TRBD2	CASSAGTSGQETQYF
TRBV9	TRBJ1-1	TRBD1	CASSFHRGMNTEAFF
TRBV5-1	TRBJ2-2	TRBD2	CASSQGLAVTGELFF
TRBV27	TRBJ2-7	NA	CASSFLDRAGEQYF
TRBV7-6	TRBJ2-3	NA	CASSLGTDTQYF
TRBV7-9	TRBJ1-5	NA	CASSLALNQPQHF
TRBV19	TRBJ1-1	TRBD1	CASSTSRDLTGTGGRVSEAFF
TRBV10-3	TRBJ2-7	NA	CATVGGNEQYF
TRBV13	TRBJ2-7	NA	CASSSVGDTSYEQYF
TRBV6-5	TRBJ1-2	NA	CASSYSSGWDGYTF
TRBV9	TRBJ2-7	NA	CASSPRGVYEQYF
TRBV29-1	TRBJ2-7	TRBD2	CSVEVLGREIYEQYF
TRBV5-1	TRBJ2-1	TRBD2	CASSLTATGGTYNEQFF
TRBV29-1	TRBJ1-1	NA	CSVEKGIYTEAFF
TRBV29-1	TRBJ2-7	NA	CSVEWVEPEQYF
TRBV5-1	TRBJ2-7	TRBD1	CASSPRSGGLGEQYF
TRBV14	TRBJ2-1	NA	CASRKAGSNEQFF
TRBV7-9	TRBJ2-2	NA	CASSSHRDPGELFF
TRBV19	TRBJ2-7	NA	CASSIRDTYEQYF
TRBV27	TRBJ1-1	NA	CASSLGPSGVTEAFF
TRBV27	TRBJ2-7	TRBD1	CASSAGTGGYEQYF
TRBV19	TRBJ2-1	TRBD2	CASNLGLAGNEQFF
TRBV6-5	TRBJ2-1	TRBD2	CASRGGLAAYNEQFF